This T cell receptor beta chain was observed in a study of T cell responses to AZD1222 COVID-19 vaccine. The method was immunoSEQ multiplex PCR; TCRdb's version includes in-frame clones alone and lacks a portion of them. The table has 90,000 to 120,000 clones, about 89% seen once. Deletions cut 0 bases from V and 0 bases from J, with 2 bases between. CDR3 length: 13 amino acids. In germline, CDR1 is LNHDA, CDR2 SQIVND (reference sequence). The chain is built from TRBV19 and TRBJ1-1; D not certain. Material: peripheral blood, obtained 28 days after the second AZD1222 dose. The sequence derives from an adult who received the AZD1222 COVID-19 vaccine. The CDR3: CASSIEMNTEAFF. The CDR3 DNA sequence: TGTGCCAGTAGTATAGAAATGAACACTGAAGCTTTCTTT.